These 10 T cell receptor beta chains share one sample of origin, sequenced in a study of blood T cell repertoires in COVID-19. Assay: immunoSEQ multiplex PCR; the TCRdb copy retains only in-frame clones and omits some. The sample consists of 46,000 or so clones, around nine tenths of them appearing once. Sequencing used peripheral blood. Every receptor here comes from a man in his fifties or sixties with acute or convalescent COVID-19.

The chain employs TRBV30 and TRBJ2-7; the match to TRBD1 covers 8 bases. V gave up 3 bases and J gave up 3 bases; unmatched junction bases: 10. Germline CDR1 reads GTSNPN; CDR2 reads SVGIG (reference sequence). This CDR3 is built from 15 residues. The DNA of the CDR3 is TGTGCCTGGAGGGGGGACAGGTCAAACAACTACGAGCAGTACTTC. It translates to CAWRGDRSNNYEQYF.

The chain is built from TRBV28 and TRBJ1-3; a possible D gene is TRBD1 (5 bases). From germline, CDR1 is MDHEN and CDR2 SYDVKM. Trimming left V 1 base short and J 1 base short, with 11 bases between. The CDR3 runs to 16 residues. The CDR3 nucleotides are TGTGCCAGCAGTTTATCTATGGGGGGATCTGGAAACACCATATATTTT. It yields the protein CASSLSMGGSGNTIYF. Full variable domain (outside the CDR3, taken from reference TRBV28 and TRBJ1-3): DVKVTQSSRYLVKRTGEKVFLECVQDMDHENMFWYRQDPGLGLRLIYFSYDVKMKEKGDIPEGYSVSREKKERFSLILESASTNQTSMYLCASSLSMGGSGNTIYFGEGSWLTVV.

The count of this clone is one. This chain connects TRBV7-9 to TRBJ2-7; TRBD2 matches 14 bases. The junction had 7 bases not matched to a gene; V was cut back by 5 bases and J by 4 bases. The V gene's germline CDR1 is SEHNR and CDR2 FQNEAQ (reference sequence). The CDR3 length is 16 residues. The CDR3 here is CASSTTSGRGPYEQYF. Here the CDR3 DNA reads TGTGCCAGCAGCACGACTAGCGGGAGGGGACCTTACGAGCAGTACTTC.

The V call is TRBV29-1, the J call TRBJ1-2, with TRBD1 matching 9 bases. The CDR3 runs 16 residues. CDR1 is SQVTM and CDR2 is ANQGSEA in the germline V gene. Trimming cost V 6 bases and J 8 bases; bases outside gene matches: 19. In nucleotides, the CDR3 is TGCAGCGTGGACCCCTCCGGCCAACAGGGGGCACAGGGCTACACCTTC. Translating gives CSVDPSGQQGAQGYTF.

The chain uses TRBV4-1 and TRBJ2-7, with 7 bases identical to TRBD2. V shed 0 bases, J shed 4 bases, and the junction held 9 bases outside the gene matches. The CDR3 has 16 amino acids. Germline CDR1 and CDR2: MGHRA and YSYEKL. CDR3: CASSQEGSGRWYEQYF. In DNA form, the CDR3 reads TGCGCCAGCAGCCAAGAGGGTAGCGGGCGGTGGTACGAGCAGTACTTC.

V and J are TRBV6-5 and TRBJ1-2, with TRBD1 matching 9 bases. V lost 6 bases to trimming and J lost 8 bases; unmatched junction nucleotides: 4. CDR1 and CDR2 (germline): MNHEY, SVGAGI. CDR3 size: 12 residues. The CDR3 DNA is TGTGCCAGCAGAGGGACAGGGAGAGGCTACACCTTC. Translation: CASRGTGRGYTF.

In nucleotides, the CDR3 is TGTGCCACCAGTGATTTGACAGCAAATCAGCCCCAGCATTTT. It codes for CATSDLTANQPQHF. This sequence joins TRBV24-1 and TRBJ1-5; D is undetermined. Trimming pared 0 bases from V and 4 bases from J, leaving 6 bases between. CDR1 KGHDR and CDR2 SFDVKD come from the germline V gene. CDR3 length equals 14 residues.

The chain couples TRBV6-4 to TRBJ2-6; D is unclear. There are 16 residues in the CDR3. CDR1 is MRHNA and CDR2 is SNTAGT in the germline V gene. V dropped 6 bases and J dropped 0 bases, with 12 bases sitting between them. CDR3 sequence: CASSPVSGSGANVLTF. Here the CDR3 DNA reads TGTGCCAGCAGCCCTGTCAGTGGCTCTGGGGCCAACGTCCTGACTTTC.

This chain joins TRBV19 and TRBJ2-1; 9 bases align to TRBD2. This CDR3 contains 17 residues. The ends lost 7 bases at V and 6 bases at J; junction bases unmatched: 16. The germline CDR1 and CDR2 sequences are LNHDA and SQIVND (reference sequence). The chain's CDR3 is CASTLGAAGGLLNEQFF. CDR3 bases: TGTGCCAGTACCCTAGGGGCGGCGGGGGGGCTTCTCAATGAGCAGTTCTTC. Together with reference TRBV19 and TRBJ2-1, the CDR3 gives the full variable domain: DGGITQSPKYLFRKEGQNVTLSCEQNLNHDAMYWYRQDPGQGLRLIYYSQIVNDFQKGDIAEGYSVSREKKESFPLTVTSAQKNPTAFYLCASTLGAAGGLLNEQFFGPGTRLTVL.

The chain couples TRBV7-9 to TRBJ1-1; D perhaps matches TRBD1 (5 bases). Germline-derived CDR1 and CDR2 are SEHNR and FQNEAQ (reference sequence). Trimming stripped 5 bases from V and 1 base from J, with 11 bases between. The CDR3 runs 14 residues. CDR3 sequence reads: CASSPRGQNTEAFF. DNA for the CDR3: TGTGCCAGCAGCCCTCGCGGACAGAACACTGAAGCTTTCTTT.